Below are 31 T cell receptor beta chains sequenced from a single sample in a study of PD-1 blockade in classical Hodgkin lymphoma. Each and every patient relapsed after autologous stem cell transplantation, and patients got differing brentuximab vedotin exposure. Profiled with immunoSEQ multiplex PCR; TCRdb holds only in-frame clones, not every one. The sample contains about 100,000 clones, approximately 90% of which appear only once. The sample in question was peripheral blood mononuclear cells (PBMCs), obtained before the second cycle of nivolumab. The receptors shown here come from a human donor with classical Hodgkin lymphoma.

This clone has only a few counts. The gene calls are TRBV7-8 and TRBJ1-1; 10 bases line up with TRBD1. The CDR3 extends over 14 amino acids. Trimming cost V 10 bases and J 3 bases; bases outside gene matches: 8. Germline lookup yields CDR1 SGHVS and CDR2 FQNEAQ. The CDR3 loop is CAIGTGVVHTEAFF. CDR3 in DNA: TGTGCCATAGGGACAGGGGTGGTCCACACTGAAGCTTTCTTT.

This clone was detected only a few times. The chain joins TRBV6-4 to TRBJ2-3; the match to TRBD1 covers 11 bases. Germline V gene data show CDR1 as MRHNA and CDR2 as SNTAGT. CDR3 size: 15 residues. Unmatched junction bases numbered 7, after V lost 5 bases and J lost 6 bases. CDR3 amino acids: CASSRGQGEPDTQYF. DNA of the CDR3: TGTGCCAGCAGTCGGGGACAGGGGGAGCCGGATACGCAGTATTTT.

The V and J genes are TRBV19 and TRBJ2-1; D not certain. V was shortened by 8 bases and J by 8 bases, with 16 bases between the two germline ends. This CDR3 has 13 residues. Germline CDR1 LNHDA, CDR2 SQIVND (reference sequence). In nucleotides, the CDR3 is TGTGCCAGTGCCTACAGCCAGACCCATGAGCAGTTCTTC. This gives the protein CASAYSQTHEQFF.

V is TRBV5-4 and J is TRBJ2-7, with D perhaps matching TRBD2 (5 bases). The ends were cut back, 0 bases at V and 1 base at J, with 8 bases in the middle. Germline V CDR1 and CDR2: SGHNT, YYREEE (reference sequence). The CDR3 is made up of 14 amino acids. The DNA of the CDR3 is TGTGCCAGCAGCTTGGGCGGGCGTTCCTACGAGCAGTACTTC. Its translation is CASSLGGRSYEQYF.

The chain combines TRBV9 with TRBJ2-7; unclear D gene. The germline V gene encodes CDR1 SGDLS and CDR2 YYNGEE. The CDR3 loop spans 9 amino acids. V dropped 7 bases and J dropped 3 bases, with 2 bases sitting between them. CDR3 loop: CASFYEQYF. CDR3 nucleotide sequence: TGTGCCAGCTTCTACGAGCAGTACTTC.

This chain connects TRBV6-1 to TRBJ1-3, with D hard to call. The CDR3 has 13 residues. CDR1 and CDR2 from the germline V gene are MNHNS and SASEGT. Trimming removed 6 bases from V and 0 bases from J, with 6 bases in between. The CDR3 reads CASSRYSGNTIYF. The CDR3 coding sequence is TGTGCCAGCAGCAGGTACTCTGGAAACACCATATATTTT.

The J gene is TRBJ1-2, the V gene TRBV15, with no clear D. The CDR3 totals 14 residues. V lost 4 bases to trimming and J lost 2 bases, with 11 bases between them. CDR1 is LNHNV, CDR2 YYDKDF, per germline (reference sequence). In DNA, the CDR3 is TGTGCCACCAGCATTGAAGGACGGAACTATGGCTACACCTTC. It yields the protein CATSIEGRNYGYTF.

Here the CDR3 reads CASSLRVGGETEAFF. CDR3 nucleotides: TGCGCCAGCAGCTTGCGAGTTGGGGGTGAGACTGAAGCTTTCTTT. The gene calls are TRBV5-1 and TRBJ1-1; perhaps TRBD1 as D (5 bases). Germline V CDR1 and CDR2: SGHRS, YFSETQ. The CDR3 length is 15 residues. With 1 base removed from V and 5 bases from J, the gap between germline ends came to 15 bases.

The V gene is TRBV30, the J gene TRBJ2-2; no definite D call. The V gene's germline CDR1 is GTSNPN and CDR2 SVGIG (reference sequence). The CDR3 consists of 13 residues. The V and J ends lost 0 bases and 5 bases respectively, with 7 bases between them. The CDR3 is CAWSVGATGELFF. Here the CDR3 DNA reads TGTGCCTGGAGTGTAGGCGCGACCGGGGAGCTGTTTTTT.

The chain joins TRBV10-3 to TRBJ1-1, with 9 bases matching TRBD1. Trimming at V came to 6 bases and at J to 2 bases, leaving 4 bases not matched to a gene. This CDR3 contains 14 residues. Germline lookup yields CDR1 ENHRY and CDR2 SYGVKD. The CDR3 bases are TGTGCCATCAGACGGGACAGGGCTAACACTGAAGCTTTCTTT. It encodes CAIRRDRANTEAFF.

Only a few counts were recorded for this clone. The chain couples TRBV15 to TRBJ1-2; D is perhaps TRBD1 (5 bases). The germline V gene encodes CDR1 LNHNV and CDR2 YYDKDF (reference sequence). This CDR3 region has 15 residues. V lost 4 bases, J lost 4 bases, and 16 bases lay in between. The CDR3: CATSISGTVSYGYTF. CDR3 nucleotide sequence: TGTGCCACCAGCATCTCCGGGACCGTATCCTATGGCTACACCTTC.

The genes are TRBV7-3 and TRBJ2-6, with no clear D. The CDR3 spans 12 residues. The germline V gene encodes CDR1 SGHTA and CDR2 FQGTGA. V was shortened by 5 bases and J by 4 bases, with 3 bases between the two germline ends. Here the CDR3 reads CASSLGANVLTF. The CDR3 DNA sequence: TGTGCCAGCAGCCTGGGGGCCAACGTCCTGACTTTC.

Concerning this clone itself: The identical CDR3 is also encoded by other nucleotide sequences in the sample. The CDR3 coding sequence is TGTGCCAGCAGCTTATCAGGGGACAGAGGGGTCACCGGGGAGCTGTTTTTT. Amino acid sequence: CASSLSGDRGVTGELFF. The V call is TRBV11-2, the J call TRBJ2-2, with TRBD1 identical over 7 bases. Germline V gene sequence: CDR1 SGHAT, CDR2 FQNNGV. Unmatched junction bases numbered 10, after V lost 2 bases and J lost 4 bases. CDR3 length: 17 residues.

The chain is built from TRBV28 and TRBJ2-7, with D maybe TRBD1 (5 bases). The CDR3 runs 12 residues. The ends were cut back, 7 bases at V and 4 bases at J, with 11 bases in the middle. Germline CDR1 is MDHEN and CDR2 is SYDVKM. CDR3 bases: TGTGCCAGCACCTCAGGGATATACGAGCAGTACTTC. Protein product: CASTSGIYEQYF.

The chain combines TRBV7-2 with TRBJ2-7, with D perhaps TRBD1 (6 bases). V was clipped by 1 base and J by 3 bases, with 10 bases between them. This CDR3 spans 14 amino acids. Germline CDR1 reads SGHTA; CDR2 reads FQGNSA. CDR3 loop: CASSLVQGYYEQYF. The CDR3 DNA reads as TGTGCCAGCAGCTTAGTACAGGGCTACTACGAGCAGTACTTC.

The V gene is TRBV9, the J gene TRBJ2-2; D is perhaps TRBD1 or TRBD2 (6 bases each). The V end lost 5 bases, the J end lost 5 bases, and 10 bases lay between the germline ends. CDR1 is SGDLS, CDR2 YYNGEE, per germline. The CDR3 consists of 13 residues. In DNA form, the CDR3 reads TGTGCCAGCAGGGAGGGGGTTACCGGGGAGCTGTTTTTT. Translation gives CASREGVTGELFF.

Comments on this clone: A read error may produce the germline difference seen at one junction end. Different DNA sequences within this sample yield the same CDR3. The chain recombines TRBV5-6 with TRBJ1-5; 8 bases map to TRBD1. Germline-derived CDR1 and CDR2 are SGHDT and YYEEEE. The CDR3 is 15 amino acids. CDR3 amino acids: CASSLLGQGEQPQHF. CDR3 DNA: TGCGCCAGCAGCCTATTAGGACAGGGTGAACAGCCCCAGCATTTT.

V usage is TRBV27 and J usage is TRBJ2-1, with 10 bases matching TRBD1. CDR3 size: 14 residues. Germline V gives CDR1 MNHEY, CDR2 SMNVEV (reference sequence). V was clipped by 3 bases and J by 6 bases; unmatched bases: 2. CDR3 in DNA: TGTGCCAGCAGTTTGACAGGGGGCATCAATGAGCAGTTCTTC. It yields the protein CASSLTGGINEQFF.

The chain is built from TRBV30 and TRBJ1-2; D is undetermined. CDR1 and CDR2 from the germline V gene are GTSNPN and SVGIG (reference sequence). The V end was cut by 4 bases, the J end by 0 bases, with 9 bases between. The CDR3 runs to 13 residues. The CDR3 DNA follows: TGTGCCTGGACCCCGAACACTAACTATGGCTACACCTTC. It translates to CAWTPNTNYGYTF. Full variable domain (outside the CDR3, taken from reference TRBV30 and TRBJ1-2): SQTIHQWPATLVQPVGSPLSLECTVEGTSNPNLYWYRQAAGRGLQLLFYSVGIGQISSEVPQNLSASRPQDRQFILSSKKLLLSDSGFYLCAWTPNTNYGYTFGSGTRLTVV.

The chain links TRBV6-1 to TRBJ2-6; unclear D gene. Trimming removed 4 bases from V and 0 bases from J, with 13 bases in between. CDR1 is MNHNS and CDR2 is SASEGT in the germline V gene. The CDR3 consists of 17 residues. This CDR3 is CASSAVRLISGANVLTF. CDR3 nucleotide sequence: TGTGCCAGCAGTGCTGTACGACTGATCTCTGGGGCCAACGTCCTGACTTTC.

The V call is TRBV19, the J call TRBJ1-6; TRBD1 might be the D (5 bases). V gave up 8 bases and J gave up 6 bases, with 11 bases separating them. Germline V lookup: CDR1 LNHDA, CDR2 SQIVND (reference sequence). The CDR3 has 13 residues. CDR3 sequence (DNA): TGTGCCAGTCAAAGACAGACTAATTCACCCCTCCACTTT. Protein product: CASQRQTNSPLHF.

The V call is TRBV9, the J call TRBJ2-3; D is undetermined. This CDR3 is built from 10 residues. Trimming cost V 7 bases and J 6 bases, with 6 bases left between them. Germline-derived CDR1 and CDR2 are SGDLS and YYNGEE. CDR3 amino acids: CASSRDTQYF. The CDR3, as DNA: TGTGCCAGCTCAAGGGATACGCAGTATTTT.

The table lists this clone with a count of one. The chain links TRBV15 to TRBJ2-5; D not resolved. Trimming pared 3 bases from V and 5 bases from J, leaving 7 bases between. The CDR3 totals 12 residues. Germline V gene data show CDR1 as LNHNV and CDR2 as YYDKDF (reference sequence). CDR3 sequence (DNA): TGTGCCACCAGCAGCCTACAGGAGACCCAGTACTTC. This codes for CATSSLQETQYF.

The chain employs TRBV30 and TRBJ2-3; 7 bases are shared with TRBD1. Germline V gene data show CDR1 as GTSNPN and CDR2 as SVGIG (reference sequence). V dropped 1 base and J dropped 7; count of bases not matched to a gene: 8. The CDR3 consists of 14 residues. CDR3 coding DNA: TGTGCCTGGAGTGCAGGGGACAGTCTACATACGCAGTATTTT. Translating gives CAWSAGDSLHTQYF.

This rearrangement joins TRBV15 to TRBJ1-2; 7 positions match TRBD1. This CDR3 has 14 amino acids. The V and J ends lost 4 bases and 4 bases, in that order; junction bases with no gene match: 6. Germline V lookup: CDR1 LNHNV, CDR2 YYDKDF (reference sequence). The CDR3 region is CATSTGGRSYGYTF. The DNA for the CDR3 is TGTGCCACCAGCACAGGGGGAAGATCCTATGGCTACACCTTC. Filled out from reference TRBV15 and TRBJ1-2, the complete variable domain reads DAMVIQNPRYQVTQFGKPVTLSCSQTLNHNVMYWYQQKSSQAPKLLFHYYDKDFNNEADTPDNFQSRRPNTSFCFLDIRSPGLGDTAMYLCATSTGGRSYGYTFGSGTRLTVV.

The table lists this clone with a few counts. The rearrangement joins TRBV5-6 to TRBJ1-1; D possibly corresponds to TRBD1 (5 bases). V lost 3 bases and J lost 4, with 16 bases in between. The CDR3 length is 15 residues. CDR1 is SGHDT, CDR2 YYEEEE, per germline. Here the CDR3 DNA reads TGTGCCAGCAGCTGGCCCCGAGGGGCGGGCACTGAAGCTTTCTTT. It translates to CASSWPRGAGTEAFF. Variable domain in full (rest from reference TRBV5-6 and TRBJ1-1): DAGVTQSPTHLIKTRGQQVTLRCSPKSGHDTVSWYQQALGQGPQFIFQYYEEEERQRGNFPDRFSGHQFPNYSSELNVNALLLGDSALYLCASSWPRGAGTEAFFGQGTRLTVV.

The J gene is TRBJ1-5, the V gene TRBV29-1, with D tentatively TRBD1 (5 bases). Germline CDR1 SQVTM, CDR2 ANQGSEA. The CDR3 extends over 15 amino acids. Trimming shortened V by 6 bases and J by 2 bases, and 17 bases separated the two germline ends. The CDR3 is CSVAIDSFRNQPQHF. The CDR3 coding sequence is TGCAGCGTGGCCATCGACAGCTTCCGCAATCAGCCCCAGCATTTT.

This clone was detected only once. The chain joins TRBV2 to TRBJ2-7; no clear D gene. This CDR3 is 14 amino acids long. Germline CDR1 and CDR2: SNHLY and FYNNEI. V was trimmed by 6 bases and J by 1 base, leaving 13 bases between them. CDR3 in DNA: TGTGCCAGCAGCGTAGCCTTGGGATCCTACGAGCAGTACTTC. Translated, it gives CASSVALGSYEQYF. Full variable domain (outside the CDR3, taken from reference TRBV2 and TRBJ2-7): EPEVTQTPSHQVTQMGQEVILRCVPISNHLYFYWYRQILGQKVEFLVSFYNNEISEKSEIFDDQFSVERPDGSNFTLKIRSTKLEDSAMYFCASSVALGSYEQYFGPGTRLTVT.

V and J are TRBV2 and TRBJ2-1, with 9 nucleotides matching TRBD1. The CDR3 covers 13 residues. V lost 10 bases and J lost 7; bases outside the gene matches: 8. CDR1 is SNHLY, CDR2 FYNNEI, per germline. DNA for the CDR3: TGTGCCACCTTGGACAGGGGTACGAATGAGCAGTTCTTC. Protein: CATLDRGTNEQFF.

This chain connects TRBV9 to TRBJ2-1, with D perhaps TRBD1 (6 bases). V dropped 0 bases and J dropped 7 bases, with 11 bases sitting between them. Germline lookup yields CDR1 SGDLS and CDR2 YYNGEE. CDR3 length equals 14 residues. CDR3 sequence: CASSVVSRGNEQFF. The CDR3 DNA sequence: TGTGCCAGCAGCGTAGTTAGCAGGGGAAATGAGCAGTTCTTC. The variable domain in full, completed from reference TRBV9 and TRBJ2-1, reads DSGVTQTPKHLITATGQRVTLRCSPRSGDLSVYWYQQSLDQGLQFLIQYYNGEERAKGNILERFSAQQFPDLHSELNLSSLELGDSALYFCASSVVSRGNEQFFGPGTRLTVL.

This sequence joins TRBV6-6 and TRBJ2-5; D gene uncertain. The CDR3 consists of 15 residues. CDR1 MNHNY and CDR2 SVGAGI come from the germline V gene (reference sequence). V dropped 5 bases and J dropped 1 base, with 14 bases sitting between them. The CDR3 spells CASSPLGRLQETQYF. The CDR3 region has the DNA TGTGCCAGCAGTCCCCTAGGTAGACTCCAAGAGACCCAGTACTTC.